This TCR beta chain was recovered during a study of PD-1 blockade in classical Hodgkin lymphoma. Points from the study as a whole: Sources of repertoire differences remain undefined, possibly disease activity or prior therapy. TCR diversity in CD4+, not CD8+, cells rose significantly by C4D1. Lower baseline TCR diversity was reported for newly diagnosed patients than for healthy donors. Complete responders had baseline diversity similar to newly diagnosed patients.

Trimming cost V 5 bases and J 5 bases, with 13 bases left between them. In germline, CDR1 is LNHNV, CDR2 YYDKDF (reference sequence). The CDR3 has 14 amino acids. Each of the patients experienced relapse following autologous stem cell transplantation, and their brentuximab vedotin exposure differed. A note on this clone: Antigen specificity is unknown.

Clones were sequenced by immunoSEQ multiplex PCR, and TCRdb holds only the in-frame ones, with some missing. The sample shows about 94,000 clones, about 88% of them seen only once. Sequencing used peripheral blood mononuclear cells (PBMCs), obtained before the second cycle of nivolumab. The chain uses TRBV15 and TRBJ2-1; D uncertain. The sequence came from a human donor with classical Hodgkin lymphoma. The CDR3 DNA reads TGTGCCACCAGCTCCGACGCACTTCACAATGAGCAGTTCTTC. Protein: CATSSDALHNEQFF.